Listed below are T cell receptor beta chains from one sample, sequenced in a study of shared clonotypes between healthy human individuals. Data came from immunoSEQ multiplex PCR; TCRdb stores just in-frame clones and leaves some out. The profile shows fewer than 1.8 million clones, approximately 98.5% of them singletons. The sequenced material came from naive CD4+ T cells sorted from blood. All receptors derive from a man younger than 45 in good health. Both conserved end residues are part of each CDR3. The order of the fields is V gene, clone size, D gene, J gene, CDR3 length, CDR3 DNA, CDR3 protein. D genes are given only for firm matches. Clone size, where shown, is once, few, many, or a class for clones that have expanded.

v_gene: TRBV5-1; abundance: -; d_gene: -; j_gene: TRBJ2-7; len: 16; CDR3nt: TGCGCCAGCAGGCCCCTTGCAGGTACCTCAAACTACGAGCAGTACTTC; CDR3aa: CASRPLAGTSNYEQYF
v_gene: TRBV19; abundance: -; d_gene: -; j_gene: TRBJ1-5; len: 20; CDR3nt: TGTGCCAGTAGTAGCATTTCGGGTGGAGGGAGGACCTATAGCAATCAGCCCCAGCATTTT; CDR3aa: CASSSISGGGRTYSNQPQHF
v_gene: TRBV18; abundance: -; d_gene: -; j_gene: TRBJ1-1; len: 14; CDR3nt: TGTGCCAGCTCACTCGCGGAAGGAGGCACTGAAGCTTTCTTT; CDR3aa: CASSLAEGGTEAFF
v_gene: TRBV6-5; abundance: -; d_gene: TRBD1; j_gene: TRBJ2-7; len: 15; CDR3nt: TGTGCCAGCAGCCGGGACAGGTGGGCCTTGGGCGAGCAGTACTTC; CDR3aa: CASSRDRWALGEQYF
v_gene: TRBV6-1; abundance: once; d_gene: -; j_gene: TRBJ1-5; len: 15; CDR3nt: TGTGCCAGCAGTACCGAGGCACACCTAAATCAGCCCCAGCATTTT; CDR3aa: CASSTEAHLNQPQHF
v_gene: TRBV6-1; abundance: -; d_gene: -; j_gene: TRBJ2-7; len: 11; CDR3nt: TGTGCCAGCAATACACACTACGAGCAGTACTTC; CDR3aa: CASNTHYEQYF
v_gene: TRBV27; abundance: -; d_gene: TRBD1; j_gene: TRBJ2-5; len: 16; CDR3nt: TGTGCCAGCAGTTCGAACAGGGGGCTCATACAAGAGACCCAGTACTTC; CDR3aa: CASSSNRGLIQETQYF
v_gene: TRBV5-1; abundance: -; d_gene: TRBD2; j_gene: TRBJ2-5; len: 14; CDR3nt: TGCGCCAGCAGCTTGACTAGCGGACAAGAGACCCAGTACTTC; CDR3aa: CASSLTSGQETQYF
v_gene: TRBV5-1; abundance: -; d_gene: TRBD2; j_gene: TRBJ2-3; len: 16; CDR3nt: TGCGCCAGCAGCTCCGCGACTAGCGGGAGAGCAGATACGCAGTATTTT; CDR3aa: CASSSATSGRADTQYF
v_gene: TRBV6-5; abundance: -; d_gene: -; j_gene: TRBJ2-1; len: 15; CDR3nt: TGTGCCAGCACCCGAGGGGACGCCGGAGGCAATGAGCAGTTCTTC; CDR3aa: CASTRGDAGGNEQFF
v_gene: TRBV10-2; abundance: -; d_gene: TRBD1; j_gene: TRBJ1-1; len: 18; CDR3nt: TGCGCCAGCAGTGAGACAACATCCGGGACAGGGGGGAACACTGAAGCTTTCTTT; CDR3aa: CASSETTSGTGGNTEAFF
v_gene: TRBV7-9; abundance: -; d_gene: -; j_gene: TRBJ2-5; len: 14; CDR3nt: TGTGCCAGCAGCACCCCCAGGGTGGGAGAGACCCAGTACTTC; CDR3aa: CASSTPRVGETQYF
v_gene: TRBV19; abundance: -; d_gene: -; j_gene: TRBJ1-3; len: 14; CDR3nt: TGTGCCAGTAGTAGACCGGGAGTTGGAAACACCATATATTTT; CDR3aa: CASSRPGVGNTIYF
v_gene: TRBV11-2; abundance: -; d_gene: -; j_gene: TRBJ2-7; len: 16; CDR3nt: TGTGCCAGCGGAGTTCAGGGTGGACTTAGACTTTACGAGCAGTACTTC; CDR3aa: CASGVQGGLRLYEQYF
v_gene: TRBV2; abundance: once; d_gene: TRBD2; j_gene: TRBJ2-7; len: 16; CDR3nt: TGTGCCAGCAGTGATGAGGCGGGGGACCCTCCTCGCGAGCAGTACTTC; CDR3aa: CASSDEAGDPPREQYF
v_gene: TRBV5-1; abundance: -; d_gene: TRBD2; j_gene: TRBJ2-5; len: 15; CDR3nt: TGCGCCAGCAGCTCGGTAGCGGGAGGTGGGGAGACCCAGTACTTC; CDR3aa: CASSSVAGGGETQYF
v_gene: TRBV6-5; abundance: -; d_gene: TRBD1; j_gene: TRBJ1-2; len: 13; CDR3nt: TGTGCCAGCTCAACAGGGGGCGGCTATGGCTACACCTTC; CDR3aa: CASSTGGGYGYTF
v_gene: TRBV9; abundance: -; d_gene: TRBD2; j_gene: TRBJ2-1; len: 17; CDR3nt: TGTGCCAGCAGCGAGCGGGGGCTAGCGGGAGGGCCCAATGAGCAGTTCTTC; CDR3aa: CASSERGLAGGPNEQFF
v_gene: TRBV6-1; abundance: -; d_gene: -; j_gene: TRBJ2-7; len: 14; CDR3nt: TGTGCCAGCAGTACAAAGGTCCTAATGGGAGAGCAGTACTTC; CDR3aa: CASSTKVLMGEQYF
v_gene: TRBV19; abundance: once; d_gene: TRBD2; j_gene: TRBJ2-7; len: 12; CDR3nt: TGTGCCAGCAGGACTAGCGGCGGTGAGCAGTACTTC; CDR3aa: CASRTSGGEQYF
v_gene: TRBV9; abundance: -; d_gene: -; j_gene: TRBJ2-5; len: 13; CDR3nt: TGTGCCAGCAGCACGGGCCCGAGGGAGACCCAGTACTTC; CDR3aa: CASSTGPRETQYF
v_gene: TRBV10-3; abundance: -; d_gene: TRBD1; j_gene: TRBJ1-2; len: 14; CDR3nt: TGTGCCATCAGTGGCGACAGGGATGCGGCTGGCTACACCTTC; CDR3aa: CAISGDRDAAGYTF
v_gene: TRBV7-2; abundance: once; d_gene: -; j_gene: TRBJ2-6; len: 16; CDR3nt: TGTGCCAGCAGCTGGCGGGGATCCTCTGGGGCCAACGTCCTGACTTTC; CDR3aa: CASSWRGSSGANVLTF
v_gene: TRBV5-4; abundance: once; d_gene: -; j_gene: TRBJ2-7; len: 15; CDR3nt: TGTGCCAGCAGCTTGGGGCCGGAGGTGGGGAACGAGCAGTACTTC; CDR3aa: CASSLGPEVGNEQYF
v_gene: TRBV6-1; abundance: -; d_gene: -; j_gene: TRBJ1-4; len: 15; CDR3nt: TGTGCCAGCAGTTTCGGAGGAGGTTCTAATGAAAAACTGTTTTTT; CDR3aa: CASSFGGGSNEKLFF
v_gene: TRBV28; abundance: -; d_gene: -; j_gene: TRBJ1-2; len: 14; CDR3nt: TGTGCCAGCAGTTTGTCTGGGCCGGCCTATGGCTACACCTTC; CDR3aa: CASSLSGPAYGYTF
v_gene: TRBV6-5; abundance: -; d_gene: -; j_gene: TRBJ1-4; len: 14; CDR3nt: TGTGCCAGCAGTTACGGGCAGGGAGGGGAAAAACTGTTTTTT; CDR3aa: CASSYGQGGEKLFF
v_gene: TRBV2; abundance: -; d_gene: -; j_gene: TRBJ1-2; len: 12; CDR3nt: TGTGCCAGCCCGCGGACCGCCTATGGCTACACCTTC; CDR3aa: CASPRTAYGYTF
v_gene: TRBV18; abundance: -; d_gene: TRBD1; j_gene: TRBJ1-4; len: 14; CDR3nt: TGTGCCAGCTCAAACAGGGGGAGGAACGAAAAACTGTTTTTT; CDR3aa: CASSNRGRNEKLFF
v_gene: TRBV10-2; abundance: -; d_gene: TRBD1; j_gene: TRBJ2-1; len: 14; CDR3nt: TGCGCCAGCAGAAATACAGGGGGCCGGGGTACGCAGTTCTTC; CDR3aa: CASRNTGGRGTQFF
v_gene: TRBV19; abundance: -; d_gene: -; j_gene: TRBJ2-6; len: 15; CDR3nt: TGTGCCAGTAGTCCCTCAAACTCTGGGGCCAACGTCCTGACTTTC; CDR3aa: CASSPSNSGANVLTF
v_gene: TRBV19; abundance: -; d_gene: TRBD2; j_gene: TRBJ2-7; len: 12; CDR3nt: TGTGCCAGTAGGCGACTAGCGGGAGAACTGTACTTC; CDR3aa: CASRRLAGELYF
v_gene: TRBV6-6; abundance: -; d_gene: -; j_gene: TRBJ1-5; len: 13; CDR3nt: TGTGCCAGCAGTTACCAACCGAAACAGCCCCAGCATTTT; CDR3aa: CASSYQPKQPQHF
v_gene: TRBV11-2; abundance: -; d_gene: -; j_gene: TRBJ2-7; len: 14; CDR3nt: TGTGCCAGCAGCTTAACAGGATCCCCCTACGAGCAGTACTTC; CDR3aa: CASSLTGSPYEQYF
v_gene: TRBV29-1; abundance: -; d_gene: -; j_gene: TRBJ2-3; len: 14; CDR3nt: TGCAGCGTTGAAGTGCAGAGTTGGACAGATACGCAGTATTTT; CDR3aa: CSVEVQSWTDTQYF
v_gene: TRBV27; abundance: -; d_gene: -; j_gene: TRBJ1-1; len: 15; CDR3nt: TGTGCCAGCAGTTTCAACAGGGAGTGGAACACTGAAGCTTTCTTT; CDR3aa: CASSFNREWNTEAFF
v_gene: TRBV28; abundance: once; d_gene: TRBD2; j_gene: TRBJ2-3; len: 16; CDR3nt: TGTGCCAGCAGCCAATATGCGGGAGAGGAGGCAGATACGCAGTATTTT; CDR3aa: CASSQYAGEEADTQYF
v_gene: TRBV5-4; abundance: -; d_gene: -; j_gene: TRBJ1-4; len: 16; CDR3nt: TGTGCCAGCAGCTTGAGACAGACAGCAACTAATGAAAAACTGTTTTTT; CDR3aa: CASSLRQTATNEKLFF
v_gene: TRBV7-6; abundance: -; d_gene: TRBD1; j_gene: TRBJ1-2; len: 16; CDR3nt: TGTGCCAGCAGCTTAGCCCCTCCGGGACAGGGTGCTGGCTACACCTTC; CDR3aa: CASSLAPPGQGAGYTF
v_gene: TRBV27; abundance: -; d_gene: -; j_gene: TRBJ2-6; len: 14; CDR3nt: TGTGCCAGCAGCCACAACTCTGGGGCCAACGTCCTGACTTTC; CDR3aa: CASSHNSGANVLTF
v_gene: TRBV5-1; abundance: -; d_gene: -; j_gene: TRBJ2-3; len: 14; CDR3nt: TGCGCCAGCAGCCACCGGACTTCCACAGATACGCAGTATTTT; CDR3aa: CASSHRTSTDTQYF
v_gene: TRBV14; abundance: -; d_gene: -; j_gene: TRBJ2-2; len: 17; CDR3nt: TGTGCCAGCAGTTTCACCGGGGAAGCCGATAACACCGGGGAGCTGTTTTTT; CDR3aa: CASSFTGEADNTGELFF
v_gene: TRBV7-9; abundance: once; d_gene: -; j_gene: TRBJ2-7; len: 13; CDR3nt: TGTGCCAGCAGCTTAGCTGGTGGGGTCGAGCAGTACTTC; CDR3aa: CASSLAGGVEQYF
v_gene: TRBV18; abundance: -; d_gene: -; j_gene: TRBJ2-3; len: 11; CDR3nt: TGTGCCAGCTCACAAGCAGATACGCAGTATTTT; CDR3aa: CASSQADTQYF
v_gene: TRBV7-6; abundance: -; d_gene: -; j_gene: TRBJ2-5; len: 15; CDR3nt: TGTGCCAGCAGCATGGGACAACAACCCGAAGAGACCCAGTACTTC; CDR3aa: CASSMGQQPEETQYF
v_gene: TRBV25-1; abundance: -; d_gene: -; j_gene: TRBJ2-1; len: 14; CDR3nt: TGTGCCAGCAGTGCCCACAGGGTCGGGAATGAGCAGTTCTTC; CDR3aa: CASSAHRVGNEQFF
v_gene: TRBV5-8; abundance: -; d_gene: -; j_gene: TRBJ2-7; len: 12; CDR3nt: TGTGCCAGCAGCTTGAAGTTTTACGAGCAGTACTTC; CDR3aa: CASSLKFYEQYF
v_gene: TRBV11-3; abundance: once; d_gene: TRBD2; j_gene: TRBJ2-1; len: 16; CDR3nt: TGTGCCAGCAGCTCGTTGCTAGCGGGAGGGCCCGATGAGCAGTTCTTC; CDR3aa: CASSSLLAGGPDEQFF
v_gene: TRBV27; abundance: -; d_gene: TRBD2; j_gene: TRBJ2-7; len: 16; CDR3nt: TGTGCCAGCAGTCCCTACTTCGGGCGGGGGTCCTACGAGCAGTACTTC; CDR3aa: CASSPYFGRGSYEQYF
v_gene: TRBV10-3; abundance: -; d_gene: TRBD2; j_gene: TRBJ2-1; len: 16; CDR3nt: TGTGCCATCAGTGGAATTGAGAAGTGGGGGGGCAATGAGCAGTTCTTC; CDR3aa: CAISGIEKWGGNEQFF
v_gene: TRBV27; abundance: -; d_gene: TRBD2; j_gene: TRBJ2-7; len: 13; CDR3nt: TGTGCCAGCACGACTAGCGGAGCCTACGAGCAGTACTTC; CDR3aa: CASTTSGAYEQYF
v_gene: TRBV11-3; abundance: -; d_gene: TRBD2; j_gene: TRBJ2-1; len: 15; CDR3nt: TGTGCCAGCAGCTTGGGTCTAGCGGGAAACAATGAGCAGTTCTTC; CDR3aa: CASSLGLAGNNEQFF
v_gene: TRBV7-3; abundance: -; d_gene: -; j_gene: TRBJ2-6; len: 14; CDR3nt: TGTGCCAGCAGTAAGGTACCTGGGGCCAACGTCCTGACTTTC; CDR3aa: CASSKVPGANVLTF
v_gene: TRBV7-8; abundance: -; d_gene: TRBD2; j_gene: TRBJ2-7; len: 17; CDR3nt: TGTGCCAGCAGCTTAGGCAAGTGGCTAGCGGGGGCCTACGAGCAGTACTTC; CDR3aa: CASSLGKWLAGAYEQYF
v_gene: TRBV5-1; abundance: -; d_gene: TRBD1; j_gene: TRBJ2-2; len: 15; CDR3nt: TGCGCCAGCAGCACGACAGGGGGCGACACCGGGGAGCTGTTTTTT; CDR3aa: CASSTTGGDTGELFF